This T cell receptor beta chain is from a study of cytomegalovirus exposure and HLA in healthy donors. PCR used 60 Vbeta primers and 13 Jbeta primers. Profiling relied on immunoSEQ multiplex PCR, and the TCRdb table lists in-frame clones only, not all of them. This table has some 110,000 clones, more than 70% appearing once. Trimming cost V 4 bases and J 6 bases; bases outside gene matches: 7. The germline V gene encodes CDR1 SGHDT and CDR2 YYEEEE. The CDR3 runs to 14 residues. The source of this sequence is a man aged 50 to 60 in good health and CMV-seropositive. Input material: PBMCs. The chain uses TRBV5-6 and TRBJ2-7, with 10 nucleotides matching TRBD2. Here the CDR3 DNA reads TGTGCCAGCAGCACATCTAGCGGGGGCCGCGAGCAGTACTTC. Translating gives CASSTSSGGREQYF.